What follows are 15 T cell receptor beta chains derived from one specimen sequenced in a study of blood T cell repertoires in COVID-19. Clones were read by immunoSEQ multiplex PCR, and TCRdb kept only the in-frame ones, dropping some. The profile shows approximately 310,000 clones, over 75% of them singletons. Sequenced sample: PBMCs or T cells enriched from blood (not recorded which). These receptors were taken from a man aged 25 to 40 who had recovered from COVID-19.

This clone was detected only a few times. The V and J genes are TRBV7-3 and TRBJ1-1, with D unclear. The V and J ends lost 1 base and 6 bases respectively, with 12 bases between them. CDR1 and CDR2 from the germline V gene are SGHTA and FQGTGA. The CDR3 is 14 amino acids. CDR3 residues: CASSLKDGSPEAFF. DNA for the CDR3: TGTGCCAGCAGCTTAAAGGACGGGAGTCCTGAAGCTTTCTTT.

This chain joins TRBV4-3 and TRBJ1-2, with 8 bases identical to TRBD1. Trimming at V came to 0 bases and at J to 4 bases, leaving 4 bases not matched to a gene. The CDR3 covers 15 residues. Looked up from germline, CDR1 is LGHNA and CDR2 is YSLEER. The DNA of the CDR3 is TGCGCCAGCAGCCAAGACTTCAGGGGGCTCTATGGCTACACCTTC. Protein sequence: CASSQDFRGLYGYTF.

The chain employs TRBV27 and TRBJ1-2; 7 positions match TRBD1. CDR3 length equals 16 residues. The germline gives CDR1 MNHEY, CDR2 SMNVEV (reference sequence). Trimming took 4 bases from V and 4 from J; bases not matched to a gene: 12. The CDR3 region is CASSSTTEGQLYGYTF. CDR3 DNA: TGTGCCAGCAGTTCAACAACCGAGGGACAGCTCTATGGCTACACCTTC.

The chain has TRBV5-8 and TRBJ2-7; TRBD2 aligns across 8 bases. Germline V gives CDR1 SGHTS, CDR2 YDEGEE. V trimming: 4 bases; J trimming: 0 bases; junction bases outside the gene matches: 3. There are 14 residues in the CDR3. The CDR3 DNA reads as TGTGCCAGCAGCGCGGGGGGCGGCTCCTACGAGCAGTACTTC. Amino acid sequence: CASSAGGGSYEQYF.

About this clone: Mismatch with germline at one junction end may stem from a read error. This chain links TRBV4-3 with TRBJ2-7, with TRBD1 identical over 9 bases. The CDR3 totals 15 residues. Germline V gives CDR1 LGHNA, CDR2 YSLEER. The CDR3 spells CASSQGTGQIYEQYF. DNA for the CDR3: TGCGCCAGCAGTCAAGGGACAGGGCAGATCTACGAGCAGTACTTC.

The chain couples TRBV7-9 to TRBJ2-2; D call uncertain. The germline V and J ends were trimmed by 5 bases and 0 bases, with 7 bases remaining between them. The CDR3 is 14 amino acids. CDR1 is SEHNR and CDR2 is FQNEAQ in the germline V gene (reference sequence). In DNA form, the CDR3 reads TGTGCCAGCAGCCCCCCTACGAACACCGGGGAGCTGTTTTTT. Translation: CASSPPTNTGELFF.

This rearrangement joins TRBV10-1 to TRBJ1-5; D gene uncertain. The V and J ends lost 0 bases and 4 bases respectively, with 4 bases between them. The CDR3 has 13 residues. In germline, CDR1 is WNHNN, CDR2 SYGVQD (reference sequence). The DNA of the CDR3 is TGCGCCAGCAGTGAGTCTTTAAATCAGCCCCAGCATTTT. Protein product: CASSESLNQPQHF.

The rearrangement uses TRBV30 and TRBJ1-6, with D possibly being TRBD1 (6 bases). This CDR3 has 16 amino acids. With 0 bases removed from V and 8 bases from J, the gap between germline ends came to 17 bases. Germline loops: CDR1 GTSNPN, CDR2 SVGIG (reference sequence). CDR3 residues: CAWSVQGAPTDSPLHF. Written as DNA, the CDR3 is TGTGCCTGGAGTGTACAGGGCGCCCCAACGGATTCACCCCTCCACTTT.

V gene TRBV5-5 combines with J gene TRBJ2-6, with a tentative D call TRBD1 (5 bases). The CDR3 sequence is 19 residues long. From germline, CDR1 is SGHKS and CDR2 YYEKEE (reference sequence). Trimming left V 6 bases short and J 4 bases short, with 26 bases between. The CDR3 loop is CASTPFVRLGAEGANVLTF. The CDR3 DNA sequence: TGTGCCAGCACCCCGTTTGTACGATTAGGGGCCGAAGGGGCCAACGTCCTGACTTTC.

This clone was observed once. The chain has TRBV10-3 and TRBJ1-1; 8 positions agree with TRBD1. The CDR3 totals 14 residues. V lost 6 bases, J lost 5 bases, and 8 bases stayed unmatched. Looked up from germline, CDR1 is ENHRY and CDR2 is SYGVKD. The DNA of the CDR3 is TGTGCCATCAGCGACAGGGGAGTAGGAACTGAAGCTTTCTTT. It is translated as CAISDRGVGTEAFF.

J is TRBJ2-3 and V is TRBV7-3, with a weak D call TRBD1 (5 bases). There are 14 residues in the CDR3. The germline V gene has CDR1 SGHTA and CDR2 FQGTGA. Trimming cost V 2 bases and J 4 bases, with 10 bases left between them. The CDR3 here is CASSLARDADTQYF. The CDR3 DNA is TGTGCCAGCAGCTTAGCCAGGGATGCAGATACGCAGTATTTT.

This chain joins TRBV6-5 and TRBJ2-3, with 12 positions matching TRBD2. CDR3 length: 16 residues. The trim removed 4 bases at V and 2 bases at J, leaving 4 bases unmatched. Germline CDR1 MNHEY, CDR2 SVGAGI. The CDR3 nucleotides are TGTGCCAGCAGTTTCGGGACTAGCGGGCACACAGATACGCAGTATTTT. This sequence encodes CASSFGTSGHTDTQYF.

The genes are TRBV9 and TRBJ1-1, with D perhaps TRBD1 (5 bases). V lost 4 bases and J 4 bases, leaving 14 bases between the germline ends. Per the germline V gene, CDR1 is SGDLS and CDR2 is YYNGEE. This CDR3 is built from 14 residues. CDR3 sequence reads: CASSLRGGGTEAFF. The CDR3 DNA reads TGTGCCAGCAGCCTCCGCGGGGGGGGCACTGAAGCTTTCTTT.

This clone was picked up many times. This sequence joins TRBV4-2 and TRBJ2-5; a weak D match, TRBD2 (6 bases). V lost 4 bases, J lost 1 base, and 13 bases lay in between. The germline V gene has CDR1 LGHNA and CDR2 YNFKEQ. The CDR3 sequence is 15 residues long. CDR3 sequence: CASSPMAGSQETQYF. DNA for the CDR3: TGTGCCAGCAGCCCTATGGCGGGGTCCCAAGAGACCCAGTACTTC.

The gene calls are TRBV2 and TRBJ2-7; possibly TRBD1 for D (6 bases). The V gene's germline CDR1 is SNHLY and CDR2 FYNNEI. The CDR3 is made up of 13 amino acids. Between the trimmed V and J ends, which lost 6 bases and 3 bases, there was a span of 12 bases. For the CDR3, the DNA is TGTGCCAGCAGGGGGGACACCTACTACGAGCAGTACTTC. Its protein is CASRGDTYYEQYF.